These 27 T cell receptor beta chains came from one sample sequenced in a study of beta chain features in type 1 diabetes. Expressed TCRB transcripts were sequenced, since all the RNA that had been isolated was reverse transcribed. TCRdb's table, derived via immunoSEQ multiplex PCR, lists solely in-frame clones and lacks some. The table lists around 280,000 clones, about 7.8% of them singletons, with more than 1% in the top ten. The sequenced sample was central memory CD4+ T cells from blood. These receptors came from a woman aged 18-29 years in good health.

The sample holds a few counts of this clone. V is TRBV9 and J is TRBJ1-3; tentatively, D is TRBD1 (5 bases). Looked up from germline, CDR1 is SGDLS and CDR2 is YYNGEE. The V gene lost 4 bases and the J gene lost 0 bases, with 17 bases spanning the gap. The length of the CDR3 is 17 residues. CDR3 sequence: CASSPDIDLHSGNTIYF. Here the CDR3 DNA reads TGTGCCAGCAGCCCGGACATCGATCTTCACTCTGGAAACACCATATATTTT.

The rearrangement joins TRBV28 to TRBJ1-3; no clear D. V shed 0 bases and J shed 6 bases, with 12 bases lying between them. The CDR3 has 15 amino acids. Per germline, CDR1 MDHEN and CDR2 SYDVKM. This CDR3 reads CASSLWPAWENTIYF. The CDR3, as DNA: TGTGCCAGCAGTTTATGGCCAGCCTGGGAAAACACCATATATTTT.

At least ten counts were recorded for this clone. The chain is built from TRBV21-1 and TRBJ1-1. TRBV21-1 is an annotated pseudogene. The length of the CDR3 is 18 residues. The chain's CDR3 is CASSKAAGLKVVVGEAFF. In DNA form, the CDR3 reads TGTGCCAGCAGCAAAGCCGCCGGGCTCAAAGTCGTAGTGGGTGAAGCTTTCTTT.

This clone came up many times. The rearrangement joins TRBV6-1 to TRBJ2-7; no clear D. CDR3 length equals 13 residues. CDR1 and CDR2 (germline): MNHNS, SASEGT. The V end lost 1 base, the J end lost 6 bases, and 10 bases lay between the germline ends. CDR3 DNA sequence: TGTGCCAGCAGTGAAGAAACGCACGGCGAGCAGTACGTC. It yields the protein CASSEETHGEQYV.

In this sample, this clone turned up a few times. The chain combines TRBV14 with TRBJ2-1, with TRBD2 matching 7 bases. The CDR3 spans 15 residues. Germline V gives CDR1 SGHDN, CDR2 FVKESK. J gave up 6 bases and V 2 bases, and 7 bases lay outside the gene matches. The CDR3 protein is CASSQSSGIGNEQFF. CDR3 nucleotide sequence: TGTGCCAGCAGCCAATCTAGCGGAATCGGCAATGAGCAGTTCTTC.

A few counts support this clone. This chain links TRBV15 with TRBJ2-1; TRBD1 matches 7 bases. Germline trimming cut 3 bases from V and 8 bases from J; bases unmatched to any gene: 7. CDR1 is LNHNV and CDR2 is YYDKDF in the germline V gene (reference sequence). This CDR3 has 14 amino acids. CDR3 DNA: TGTGCCACCAGCAGTAAAAGGACAGGCGATGAGCAGTTCTTC. Protein sequence: CATSSKRTGDEQFF.

This clone was counted only a few times. The genes are TRBV7-8 and TRBJ2-7, with TRBD2 as a possible D gene (6 bases). The V gene's germline CDR1 is SGHVS and CDR2 FQNEAQ. This CDR3 is built from 15 residues. V lost 7 bases and J lost 2, with 18 bases in between. The CDR3 loop reads CASTLTGGGTYEQYF. The CDR3 DNA is TGTGCCAGCACCCTTACTGGGGGAGGCACCTACGAGCAGTACTTC.

This clone was recorded only once. The chain carries TRBV6-5 and TRBJ1-2, with a possible D match to TRBD1 (6 bases). V gave up 8 bases and J gave up 3 bases, with 13 bases separating them. CDR3 size: 13 residues. The germline gives CDR1 MNHEY, CDR2 SVGAGI. In nucleotides, the CDR3 is TGTGCCAGCCCCGGACAGTCTTACTATGGCTACACCTTC. Translating gives CASPGQSYYGYTF.

Concerning this clone itself: At one of its ends the junction is not consistent with the germline gene, which may arise from a read error. The chain couples TRBV7-9 to TRBJ2-3, with 10 bases matching TRBD1. Germline assignment: CDR1 SEHNR and CDR2 FQNEAQ (reference sequence). This CDR3 spans 16 amino acids. CDR3 DNA sequence: TGCGCCAGCAGCCCGGAAGTGACAGGGGGCTTGAATACGCAGTATTTT. Its protein product is CASSPEVTGGLNTQYF.

The sample holds many counts of this clone. The gene calls are TRBV28 and TRBJ2-7, with no clear D. Trimming cost V 3 bases and J 1 base, with 13 bases left between them. From germline, CDR1 is MDHEN and CDR2 SYDVKM. This CDR3 is built from 15 residues. The CDR3 DNA reads TGTGCCAGCAGTTTGGTAAAGGGCACGTCCTACGAGCAGTACGTC. Translating it yields CASSLVKGTSYEQYV.

The chain links TRBV4-3 to TRBJ2-7; 7 bases match TRBD1. The CDR3 runs to 15 residues. The germline V gene has CDR1 LGHNA and CDR2 YSLEER. Unmatched junction bases numbered 8, after V lost 4 bases and J lost 2 bases. The CDR3 loop reads CASSPRTGTTYEQYF. CDR3 nucleotide sequence: TGCGCCAGCAGCCCTCGGACAGGTACTACCTACGAGCAGTACTTC.

This clone was found a few times. The V gene is TRBV6-5, the J gene TRBJ2-7, with D tentatively TRBD1 (6 bases). Germline lookup yields CDR1 MNHEY and CDR2 SVGAGI. V lost 6 bases and J 3 bases, leaving 12 bases between the germline ends. The CDR3 has 13 residues. The CDR3 nucleotides are TGTGCCAGCAGCGGACAGTCCGACTACGAGCAGTACTTC. Translated: CASSGQSDYEQYF.

The chain combines TRBV7-9 with TRBJ1-2; possibly TRBD1 for D (5 bases). The CDR3 length is 15 residues. Germline-derived CDR1 and CDR2 are SEHNR and FQNEAQ (reference sequence). Trimming stripped 2 bases from V and 3 bases from J, with 13 bases between. The CDR3 loop reads CASSLTGRYDYGYTF. The CDR3 region has the DNA TGTGCCAGCAGCTTAACAGGCCGATATGACTATGGCTACACCTTC.

This clone showed up just a few times. CDR3 residues: CASSSRQGGSTDTQYF. CDR3 in DNA: TGTGCCAGCAGCTCGAGACAGGGAGGGAGCACAGATACGCAGTATTTT. The chain couples TRBV7-9 to TRBJ2-3; D may match TRBD1 or TRBD2 (7 bases each). The CDR3 spans 16 residues. Germline V CDR1 and CDR2: SEHNR, FQNEAQ (reference sequence). The V end lost 4 bases, the J end lost 0 bases, and 14 bases lay between the germline ends.

This chain connects TRBV7-2 to TRBJ1-5; D ambiguous. Trimming pared 5 bases from V and 8 bases from J, leaving 16 bases between. The CDR3 contains 14 residues. Germline CDR1 reads SGHTA; CDR2 reads FQGNSA. Here the CDR3 reads CASSARVRSEPQHF. DNA of the CDR3: TGTGCCAGCAGCGCCCGGGTCCGGTCCGAGCCCCAGCATTTT.

This chain joins TRBV7-2 and TRBJ1-2; D remains unclear. Per the germline V gene, CDR1 is SGHTA and CDR2 is FQGNSA. The CDR3 length is 11 residues. Trimming took off 7 bases at V and 8 bases at J, with 11 bases between the two ends. CDR3 residues: CASTPGWGYTF. CDR3 in DNA: TGTGCCAGCACCCCGGGTTGGGGCTACACCTTC.

The chain couples TRBV23-1 to TRBJ2-1; 12 bases map to TRBD2. TRBV23-1 is recorded as an ORF, its role being uncertain. The J segment lost 5 bases and the V segment lost 3 bases, leaving 14 bases of the junction unmatched. This CDR3 spans 19 amino acids. This CDR3 reads CASSHMGSRGLAGHNEQFF. Here the CDR3 DNA reads TGCGCCAGCAGTCATATGGGCAGCAGGGGACTAGCGGGCCACAATGAGCAGTTCTTC.

The chain employs TRBV19 and TRBJ2-3; no definite D call. Germline values: CDR1 LNHDA, CDR2 SQIVND (reference sequence). V dropped 5 bases and J dropped 2 bases, with 8 bases sitting between them. The CDR3 spans 13 residues. This CDR3 reads CASSEISTDTQYF. CDR3 nucleotide sequence: TGTGCCAGTAGTGAGATTTCCACAGATACGCAGTATTTT.

This clone appeared many times. This chain joins TRBV7-9 and TRBJ2-6, with D possibly being TRBD2 (6 bases). Trimming took 1 base from V and 0 from J, leaving 7 bases between them. Germline assignment: CDR1 SEHNR and CDR2 FQNEAQ (reference sequence). This CDR3 region has 16 residues. DNA of the CDR3: TGTGCCAGCAGCTTAGGCGGGGCCTCTGGGGCCAACGTCCTGACTTTC. Its translation is CASSLGGASGANVLTF.

Only a few counts were recorded for this clone. This chain connects TRBV5-5 to TRBJ2-5; TRBD2 agrees at 7 bases. With 4 bases clipped from V and 3 bases from J, the junction kept 9 bases outside the gene matches. Germline CDR1 SGHKS, CDR2 YYEKEE (reference sequence). The CDR3 has 15 residues. The DNA of the CDR3 is TGTGCCAGCAGCCGACTAGCCGGGGAGGAAGAGACCCAGTACTTC. Translated: CASSRLAGEEETQYF.

Remarks on this clone: Germline is not matched at one junction end, which may reflect a read error. The J gene is TRBJ1-1, the V gene TRBV7-9; maybe TRBD1 (5 bases). This CDR3 has 13 amino acids. CDR1 is SEHNR, CDR2 FQNEAQ, per germline (reference sequence). The CDR3 reads CASSSKGRWGVPF. CDR3 DNA: TGTGCCAGCAGCTCCAAGGGGAGATGGGGGGTACCCTTT.

The V and J genes are TRBV7-2 and TRBJ2-7; weak D call: TRBD2 (6 bases). The V gene's germline CDR1 is SGHTA and CDR2 FQGNSA. The CDR3 consists of 16 residues. With 5 bases removed from V and 7 bases from J, the gap between germline ends came to 24 bases. The CDR3 here is CASSPSGTLGALEQYV. The CDR3 DNA is TGTGCCAGCAGCCCCTCAGGGACTCTAGGAGCTCTAGAGCAGTACGTC.

This clone was counted a few times. The sample contains more than one DNA sequence encoding this CDR3. The chain carries TRBV4-1 and TRBJ2-3; D may be TRBD1 (6 bases). V lost 3 bases to trimming and J lost 2 bases, with 15 bases between them. The CDR3 has 16 amino acids. In germline, CDR1 is MGHRA, CDR2 YSYEKL. The CDR3 DNA reads as TGCGCCAGCAGCCACAGGAGAGGGGGAACCACAGATACGCAGTATTTT. Encoded protein: CASSHRRGGTTDTQYF.

This clone was seen more than once but under ten times. The V gene is TRBV4-2, the J gene TRBJ2-7; TRBD1 or TRBD2 may be the D gene (7 bases each). V was pared by 1 base and J by 7 bases, with 17 bases between. There are 15 residues in the CDR3. Per germline, CDR1 LGHNA and CDR2 YNFKEQ. The CDR3 DNA reads as TGTGCCAGCAGCCAAGCGAGGGCAGGGGGGGCTGAGCAGTACTTC. Its protein is CASSQARAGGAEQYF.

This clone was detected only a few times. The chain carries TRBV5-1 and TRBJ2-3, with TRBD2 matching 11 bases. V trimming: 2 bases; J trimming: 4 bases; junction bases outside the gene matches: 9. The CDR3 covers 17 residues. Germline values: CDR1 SGHRS, CDR2 YFSETQ. This chain's CDR3 is CASSFGTSGVRADTQYF. Written as DNA, the CDR3 is TGCGCCAGCAGCTTCGGGACTAGCGGCGTTCGGGCAGATACGCAGTATTTT.

This clone was seen ten or more times. The chain is built from TRBV11-3 and TRBJ2-7; TRBD2 matches 12 bases. Germline-derived CDR1 and CDR2 are SGHNT and YENEEA. Trimming at V came to 6 bases and at J to 5 bases, leaving 8 bases not matched to a gene. This CDR3 region has 15 residues. CDR3 DNA sequence: TGTGCCAGCAGACCCACTAGCGGGAGGATCCACGAGCAGTACTTC. This sequence encodes CASRPTSGRIHEQYF.

This clone was picked up one time. The V and J genes are TRBV9 and TRBJ1-2; possibly TRBD1 for D (5 bases). CDR3 length: 18 amino acids. V gave up 4 bases and J gave up 4 bases, with 26 bases separating them. CDR1 and CDR2 (germline): SGDLS, YYNGEE. The CDR3 sequence: CASSSPTPRETTGYGYTF. For the CDR3, the DNA is TGTGCCAGCAGCTCCCCAACCCCCAGGGAGACCACGGGCTATGGCTACACCTTC.